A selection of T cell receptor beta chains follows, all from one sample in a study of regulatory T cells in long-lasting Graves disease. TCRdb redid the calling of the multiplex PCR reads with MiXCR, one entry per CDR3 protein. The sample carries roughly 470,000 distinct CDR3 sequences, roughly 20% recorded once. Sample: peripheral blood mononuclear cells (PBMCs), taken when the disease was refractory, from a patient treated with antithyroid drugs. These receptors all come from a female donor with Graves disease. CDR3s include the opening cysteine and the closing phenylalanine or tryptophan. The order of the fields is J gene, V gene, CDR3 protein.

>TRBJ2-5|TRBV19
CASSISASGRGETQYF
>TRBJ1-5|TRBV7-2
CASSLNWGGQPQHF
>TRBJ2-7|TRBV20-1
CSASGTLWLYEQYF
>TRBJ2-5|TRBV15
CATSSRKAGGGETQYF
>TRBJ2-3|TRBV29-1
CSVEPQATSSTDTQYF
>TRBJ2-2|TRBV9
CASSGSGNTGELFF
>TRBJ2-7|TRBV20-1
CSASTGFPYEQYF
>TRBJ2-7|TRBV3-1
CASSQDSNSYEQYF
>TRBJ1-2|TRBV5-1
CASSRGQGDGYTF
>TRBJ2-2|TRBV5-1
CASSGGLRLGGELFF
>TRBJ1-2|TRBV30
CASDGHRGSYGYTF
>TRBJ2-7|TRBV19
CASTPGVGDSSYEQYF
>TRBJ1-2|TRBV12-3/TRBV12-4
CASSRLHRVVGNGYTF
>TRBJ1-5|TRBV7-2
CASSLTHTPLQGALHF
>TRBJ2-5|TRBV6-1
CASTSRRETQYF
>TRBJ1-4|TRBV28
CASSTNFGIATNEKLFF
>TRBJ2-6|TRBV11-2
CAGSLDIGSGANVLTF
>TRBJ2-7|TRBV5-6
CASSLWGGDIYEQYF
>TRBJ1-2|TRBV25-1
CASSPTEGASYGYTF
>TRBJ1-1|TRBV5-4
CASSGDLEAFF
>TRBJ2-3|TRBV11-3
CASSLRQTDTQYF
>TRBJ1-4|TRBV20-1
CSARAGLPTSNEKLFF
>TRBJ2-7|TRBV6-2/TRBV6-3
CASSYGPNEQYF
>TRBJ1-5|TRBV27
CASSSTRDRGQGQPQHF
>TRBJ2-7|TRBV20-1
CSARDLAGVSYEQYF
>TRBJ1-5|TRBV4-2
CASSQDVGPNQPQHF
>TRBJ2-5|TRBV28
CASSLTGANQETQYF
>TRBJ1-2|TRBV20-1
CSARDLGGTGSLGNYGYTF
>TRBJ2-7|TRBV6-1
CASSLPRTVPEEQYF
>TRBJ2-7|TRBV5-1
CASSLEGTGTVYEQYF
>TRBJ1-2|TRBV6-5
CASSYSGTGVAYGYTF